This is a list of T cell receptor beta chains from one sample in a study of control samples from healthy donors and cancer patients. Data came from immunoSEQ multiplex PCR; TCRdb stores just in-frame clones and leaves some out. The table records some 100,000 clones, around 89% of them present only once. The sequencing input was blood. The receptors shown here come from a woman in her 50s in good health. CDR3s include the opening cysteine and the closing phenylalanine or tryptophan. A D gene is named only where the DNA matches it firmly. Clone sizes are given selectively: once, few, many, or a class where the clone is expanded.

NA	NA	TRBV3-1/TRBV3-2	TRBJ2-7	CASSQVGLTWDEQYF	TGTGCCAGCAGCCAAGTTGGACTTACCTGGGACGAGCAGTACTTC
NA	NA	TRBV4-2	TRBJ2-5	CASSQEPMEGGSEGTQYF	TGTGCCAGCAGCCAAGAACCGATGGAGGGGGGGAGCGAGGGGACCCAGTACTTC
TRBD1	NA	TRBV5-6	TRBJ2-4	CASSRQGGFSKNIQYF	TGTGCCAGCAGCAGACAGGGGGGGTTTAGTAAAAACATTCAGTACTTC
NA	NA	TRBV6-5	TRBJ1-2	CASAQGGGSYGYTF	TGTGCCAGCGCCCAGGGTGGAGGTAGTTATGGCTACACCTTC
TRBD1	NA	TRBV6-2/TRBV6-3	TRBJ2-1	CASSRDRGLQFF	TGTGCCAGCAGCCGGGACAGGGGGTTACAGTTCTTC
NA	NA	TRBV5-1	TRBJ1-5	CASSLVPGANQPQHF	TGCGCCAGCAGCTTGGTTCCAGGGGCCAATCAGCCCCAGCATTTT
TRBD1	NA	TRBV5-4	TRBJ1-2	CASSAGQGVGYGYTF	TGTGCCAGCAGCGCTGGACAGGGAGTGGGCTATGGCTACACCTTC
NA	once	TRBV4-2	TRBJ2-7	CASSQDRPSDEQYF	TGTGCCAGCAGCCAAGATAGGCCTAGCGACGAGCAGTACTTC
NA	NA	TRBV5-6	TRBJ1-3	CASSYRAGRNTIYF	TGTGCCAGCAGTTACAGGGCAGGAAGAAACACCATATATTTT
TRBD2	NA	TRBV2	TRBJ2-1	CASRGLLAGGPNEQFF	TGTGCCAGCAGGGGTCTACTAGCGGGGGGGCCCAATGAGCAGTTCTTC
NA	once	TRBV7-3	TRBJ1-6	CASSLGYNSPLHF	TGTGCCAGCAGCTTGGGGTATAATTCACCCCTCCACTTT
NA	NA	TRBV9	TRBJ1-2	CASSSSSGGIYGYTF	TGTGCCAGCAGCTCCTCGTCGGGGGGGATCTATGGCTACACCTTC
NA	NA	TRBV7-2	TRBJ1-3	CATSPTSSGNTIYF	TGTGCCACTTCACCCACGAGCTCTGGAAACACCATATATTTT
NA	NA	TRBV6-1	TRBJ1-1	CASSEFQGPFF	TGTGCCAGCAGTGAGTTCCAAGGGCCTTTCTTT
TRBD1	NA	TRBV5-8	TRBJ1-2	CASSFRSVGTGGRVAYGYTF	TGTGCCAGCAGCTTTCGGTCGGTCGGGACAGGGGGTCGTGTTGCCTATGGCTACACCTTC
NA	NA	TRBV20-1	TRBJ1-1	CSAATRTEAFF	TGCAGTGCCGCGACAAGGACTGAAGCTTTCTTT
TRBD2	NA	TRBV27	TRBJ2-6	CASGRTSFVPGANVLTF	TGTGCCAGCGGACGGACTAGCTTTGTTCCTGGGGCCAACGTCCTGACTTTC
NA	NA	TRBV29-1	TRBJ1-1	CSVWRVTEAFF	TGCAGCGTTTGGAGGGTCACTGAAGCTTTCTTT
NA	NA	TRBV7-3	TRBJ1-2	CASSPQGSGYDGYTF	TGTGCCAGCAGCCCGCAGGGGAGCGGTTATGATGGCTACACCTTC
NA	NA	TRBV11-3	TRBJ1-1	CASSLGLGTEAFF	TGTGCCAGCAGCTTAGGTCTAGGCACTGAAGCTTTCTTT
TRBD2	NA	TRBV6-5	TRBJ2-1	CASRASGGNVDEQFF	TGTGCCAGCAGGGCCTCGGGGGGGAATGTAGATGAGCAGTTCTTC
NA	NA	TRBV15	TRBJ2-7	CATSWTGEREQYF	TGTGCCACCAGCTGGACCGGAGAGAGGGAGCAGTACTTC
NA	NA	TRBV13	TRBJ1-1	CASSLRGSSTEAFF	TGTGCCAGCAGCTTAAGGGGCAGTAGCACTGAAGCTTTCTTT
NA	few	TRBV5-1	TRBJ1-1	CASSLVTLDEAFF	TGCGCCAGCAGCTTGGTTACCCTGGACGAAGCTTTCTTT
NA	NA	TRBV21-1	TRBJ1-4	CASSKAAGELFF	TGTGCCAGCAGCAAAGCGGCAGGGGAACTGTTTTTT
NA	NA	TRBV5-1	TRBJ1-5	CASSFSPGGNQPQHF	TGCGCCAGCAGCTTTTCCCCAGGGGGCAATCAGCCCCAGCATTTT
TRBD2	NA	TRBV19	TRBJ2-3	CASSSPLLAGGGSTDTQYF	TGTGCCAGTAGTAGCCCCCTCCTAGCGGGAGGAGGCAGCACAGATACGCAGTATTTT
TRBD2	once	TRBV5-3	TRBJ2-2	CARIWSSGTNTGELFF	TGTGCCAGAATTTGGTCTAGCGGGACGAACACCGGGGAGCTGTTTTTT
TRBD2	NA	TRBV7-2	TRBJ2-2	CASSKTSGTGELFF	TGTGCCAGCAGCAAGACTAGCGGTACCGGGGAGCTGTTTTTT
NA	NA	TRBV10-3	TRBJ2-3	CAGRGVTDTQYF	TGTGCAGGGCGGGGCGTCACAGATACGCAGTATTTT
NA	NA	TRBV19	TRBJ2-7	CASSILAATNYEQYF	TGTGCCAGTAGTATACTCGCAGCCACGAACTACGAGCAGTACTTC
NA	NA	TRBV11-3	TRBJ2-1	CASSLGQRWSSYNEQFF	TGTGCCAGCAGCTTAGGCCAAAGATGGAGCTCCTACAATGAGCAGTTCTTC
NA	NA	TRBV18	TRBJ2-3	CATSAGASTDTQYF	TGTGCCACTTCGGCAGGAGCTAGCACAGATACGCAGTATTTT
NA	NA	TRBV7-2	TRBJ1-5	CASSLHSGSGNQPQHF	TGTGCCAGCAGCTTACATTCAGGGTCAGGCAATCAGCCCCAGCATTTT
TRBD2	NA	TRBV19	TRBJ2-3	CASSIIGGGADTQYF	TGTGCCAGTAGTATCATTGGCGGGGGGGCAGATACGCAGTATTTT
NA	NA	TRBV5-1	TRBJ1-1	CASSFEMGAGTEAFF	TGCGCCAGCAGCTTTGAGATGGGGGCTGGAACTGAAGCTTTCTTT
TRBD2	NA	TRBV6-5	TRBJ2-3	CASLERGGRADTQYF	TGTGCCAGCCTCGAGCGGGGGGGCCGGGCAGATACGCAGTATTTT
NA	NA	TRBV18	TRBJ2-5	CASSLASQETQYF	TGTGCCAGCTCTCTGGCGAGCCAAGAGACCCAGTACTTC
TRBD2	NA	TRBV14	TRBJ2-4	CASSHSPGLASGKLAKNIQYF	TGTGCCAGCAGCCACTCCCCCGGGTTGGCTAGCGGAAAGCTAGCCAAAAACATTCAGTACTTC
NA	NA	TRBV30	TRBJ2-6	CAWGTGSGANVLTF	TGTGCCTGGGGGACGGGCTCTGGGGCCAACGTCCTGACTTTC
NA	NA	TRBV6-5	TRBJ1-6	CASSYRTALDSPLHF	TGTGCCAGCAGTTACCGGACGGCGTTGGATTCACCCCTCCACTTT
TRBD1	NA	TRBV18	TRBJ2-5	CASSPWGTGQETQYF	TGTGCCAGCTCACCATGGGGGACAGGGCAAGAGACCCAGTACTTC
TRBD1	NA	TRBV7-9	TRBJ2-5	CASSSDRAQETQYF	TGTGCCAGCAGTTCCGACAGGGCCCAAGAGACCCAGTACTTC
NA	NA	TRBV24-1	TRBJ1-2	CATSDSTGFGYTF	TGTGCCACCAGTGATTCCACAGGGTTCGGCTACACCTTC
NA	NA	TRBV12-3/TRBV12-4	TRBJ2-3	CATASGTDTQYF	TGTGCCACCGCTTCAGGCACAGATACGCAGTATTTT
NA	NA	TRBV19	TRBJ2-1	CASSIPTIKGEQFF	TGTGCCAGTAGTATTCCGACCATCAAGGGTGAGCAGTTCTTC
NA	NA	TRBV11-2	TRBJ2-7	CASSLLQSYEQYF	TGTGCCAGCAGCTTACTACAGAGCTACGAGCAGTACTTC